Listed below are T cell receptor beta chains from one sample, sequenced in a study of blood T cell repertoires in COVID-19. Here immunoSEQ multiplex PCR was the method, and the copy in TCRdb shows in-frame clones only, minus some. The data hold approximately 50,000 clones, with about three quarters observed a single time. Sequenced sample: peripheral blood. The receptor set was obtained from a man aged 65 to 85 with active or convalescent COVID-19. Both conserved end residues are part of each CDR3. A D gene is named only where the DNA matches it firmly. A clone size is listed for some rows: how often the clone was seen (once, few, many), or a class if it is expanded.

J	D	length	size	V	CDR3	DNA
TRBJ1-1	TRBD1	14	.	TRBV28	CASSSGQGRVDAFF	TGTGCCAGCAGTTCCGGACAGGGGAGAGTGGATGCTTTCTTT
TRBJ1-5	TRBD1	14	.	TRBV6-5	CASRRTGRNQPQHF	TGTGCCAGCAGAAGGACAGGGAGGAATCAGCCCCAGCATTTT
TRBJ2-3	.	14	.	TRBV24-1	CATRLTGSTDTQYF	TGTGCCACTCGCCTCACAGGGTCCACAGATACGCAGTATTTT
TRBJ2-1	TRBD2	15	.	TRBV27	CASSRAVTSKGEQFF	TGTGCCAGCAGCCGGGCGGTGACTAGCAAAGGAGAGCAGTTCTTC
TRBJ1-1	.	13	few	TRBV11-2	CASSPGIPTEAFF	TGTGCCAGCAGCCCGGGTATTCCGACTGAAGCTTTCTTT
TRBJ2-7	.	14	.	TRBV28	CAVTPPAGGREQYF	TGTGCCGTCACCCCACCGGCCGGGGGGCGCGAGCAGTACTTC
TRBJ1-1	TRBD1	14	.	TRBV6-5	CASRLGTGYPEAFF	TGTGCCAGCAGACTGGGGACAGGGTACCCTGAAGCTTTCTTT
TRBJ1-1	TRBD1	15	.	TRBV29-1	CSVVDRGRVDTEAFF	TGCAGCGTTGTGGACAGGGGGCGCGTGGACACTGAAGCTTTCTTT
TRBJ2-3	.	18	.	TRBV4-2	CASSQDLRSAGSADTQYF	TGTGCCAGCAGCCAAGACTTGAGAAGTGCGGGAAGCGCAGATACGCAGTATTTT
TRBJ1-2	TRBD1	18	.	TRBV5-8	CASSLVDRVGQPNYGYTF	TGTGCCAGCAGCTTGGTAGACAGGGTAGGACAACCTAACTATGGCTACACCTTC
TRBJ1-2	.	14	.	TRBV6-5	CASHFFDSLYGYTF	TGTGCCAGCCATTTTTTTGACAGTCTCTATGGCTACACCTTC
TRBJ1-4	.	13	.	TRBV29-1	CSVAGQPRGGLFF	TGCAGCGTCGCAGGACAGCCTCGGGGGGGACTGTTTTTT
TRBJ1-2	TRBD1	14	.	TRBV28	CASSLNPDRVGYTF	TGTGCCAGCAGTTTAAACCCGGACAGGGTGGGCTACACCTTC
TRBJ2-3	.	18	.	TRBV27	CASSHSPAGLQRADTQYF	TGTGCCAGCAGCCACTCCCCCGCAGGGCTTCAAAGGGCAGATACGCAGTATTTT
TRBJ2-2	TRBD1	15	few	TRBV7-2	CASSPGGSSTGELFF	TGTGCCAGCAGCCCAGGGGGTAGTAGTACCGGGGAGCTGTTTTTT
TRBJ1-5	.	12	.	TRBV28	CASSPRIQPQHF	TGTGCCAGCAGTCCCCGTATCCAGCCCCAGCATTTT
TRBJ1-1	TRBD1	12	.	TRBV3-1/TRBV3-2	CASSHPGQGAFF	TGTGCCAGCAGCCATCCGGGACAGGGAGCTTTCTTT
TRBJ2-2	.	16	.	TRBV19	CASRSAGDPSTGELFF	TGTGCCAGTAGGTCGGCCGGGGATCCGAGCACCGGGGAGCTGTTTTTT
TRBJ2-6	TRBD1	13	.	TRBV11-2	CASSGRQGTPLTF	TGTGCCAGCAGCGGAAGACAGGGGACCCCTCTGACTTTC
TRBJ1-3	.	15	.	TRBV28	CASSLFVSPLDTIYF	TGTGCCAGCAGTTTATTCGTGTCCCCACTCGACACCATATATTTT
TRBJ1-2	.	14	.	TRBV10-3	CAELFGRGNYGYTF	TGTGCCGAACTTTTCGGCAGAGGCAACTATGGCTACACCTTC
TRBJ2-1	.	13	few	TRBV5-1	CASSPTLESEQFF	TGCGCCAGCAGCCCCACTTTGGAGAGTGAGCAGTTCTTC
TRBJ2-7	TRBD1	16	.	TRBV5-5	CASSLAPGQGFYEQYF	TGTGCCAGCAGCTTGGCCCCGGGACAGGGTTTCTACGAGCAGTACTTC
TRBJ1-1	TRBD1	16	.	TRBV10-1	CASSESRTGLTTEAFF	TGCGCCAGCAGTGAGTCAAGGACAGGGTTAACCACTGAAGCTTTCTTT
TRBJ2-7	TRBD1	14	.	TRBV11-3	CASSPGQTITGQYF	TGTGCCAGCAGCCCGGGACAGACGATTACAGGGCAGTACTTC
TRBJ2-1	TRBD2	16	.	TRBV5-1	CASSGSSGGAYNEQFF	TGCGCCAGCAGCGGATCTAGCGGGGGGGCCTACAATGAGCAGTTCTTC
TRBJ1-2	.	13	once	TRBV6-5	CASSYSTGNGYTF	TGTGCCAGCAGTTACTCAACGGGGAATGGCTACACCTTC
TRBJ1-1	.	12	few	TRBV11-2	CASSIQGREAFF	TGTGCCAGCAGCATCCAGGGTAGGGAAGCTTTCTTT
TRBJ1-4	TRBD1	15	.	TRBV7-9	CASSSTGEANEKLFF	TGTGCCAGCAGCTCCACAGGGGAGGCTAATGAAAAACTGTTTTTT
TRBJ1-4	TRBD1	13	many	TRBV7-9	CASSTGTDEKLFF	TGTGCCAGCAGCACCGGGACAGATGAAAAACTGTTTTTT
TRBJ2-5	TRBD2	14	.	TRBV7-9	CASSQGLAVETQYF	TGTGCCAGCAGCCAAGGACTAGCTGTGGAGACCCAGTACTTC
TRBJ2-5	TRBD2	15	few	TRBV11-2	CASSWTSGGPQTQYF	TGTGCCAGCAGCTGGACTAGCGGGGGGCCGCAGACCCAGTACTTC
TRBJ2-7	.	13	.	TRBV7-8	CASSSTRLYEQYF	TGTGCCAGCAGCTCGACGAGACTCTACGAGCAGTACTTC
TRBJ2-5	.	12	once	TRBV2	CASSGGGETQYF	TGTGCCAGCAGTGGAGGTGGTGAGACCCAGTACTTC
TRBJ1-1	.	20	.	TRBV4-1	CASSQGLALGILNRGSEAFF	TGCGCCAGCAGCCAAGGTTTGGCTTTGGGAATTTTGAACCGGGGGTCTGAAGCTTTCTTT
TRBJ1-1	.	16	.	TRBV19	CASSINDGRMNTEAFF	TGTGCCAGTAGTATAAATGACGGGAGAATGAACACTGAAGCTTTCTTT
TRBJ1-5	.	16	many	TRBV19	CASSIDPAGRNQPQHF	TGTGCCAGTAGTATAGACCCCGCAGGGCGCAATCAGCCCCAGCATTTT
TRBJ2-2	TRBD1	17	.	TRBV30	CAWSATGTAFGAGELFF	TGTGCCTGGAGTGCAACCGGGACAGCGTTCGGGGCCGGGGAGCTGTTTTTT
TRBJ2-1	TRBD2	16	.	TRBV11-2	CASSLVASGGYNEQFF	TGTGCCAGCAGCTTAGTAGCTAGCGGGGGCTACAATGAGCAGTTCTTC
TRBJ1-1	.	15	.	TRBV7-9	CASSFPGQRNTEAFF	TGTGCCAGCAGCTTCCCGGGACAACGGAACACTGAAGCTTTCTTT
TRBJ1-5	.	13	.	TRBV28	CASTYRNNQPQHF	TGTGCCAGCACTTACAGGAACAATCAGCCCCAGCATTTT
TRBJ1-3	.	14	once	TRBV30	CAGNDGTLGNTIYF	TGTGCCGGGAACGACGGGACACTCGGAAACACCATATATTTT